The clone carrying this T cell receptor beta chain came up a few times. Its antigen is undetermined. Sorting that relied on CD45RO/CCR7/CD25/CD127/CD95/CD27 yielded CD4+ naive, central memory, regulatory and stem cell-like memory cells. The isolated RNA, all of it, was reverse transcribed, so expressed TCRB transcripts were what got sequenced. TCRdb's table, derived via immunoSEQ multiplex PCR, lists solely in-frame clones and lacks some. This sample has some 400,000 clones, with about 14% found just once. This record comes from a study of beta chain features in type 1 diabetes. Study as a whole: Examination covered roughly 100,000,000 sorted cells spanning all samples.

Findings and limits, study-wide: Patients' naive, central memory and Treg TCRB repertoires seemed closer to one another than those of healthy donors.

Germline V gene lookup returns CDR1 MDHEN and CDR2 SYDVKM. V shed 1 base and J shed 4 bases, with 10 bases lying between them. The CDR3 spans 14 residues. V and J are TRBV28 and TRBJ1-2; D is unclear. Sequenced input: naive CD4+ T cells from blood. The TCR sequence derives from a woman between 18 and 29 years old in good health. CDR3 loop: CASSLSEVLYGYTF. DNA for the CDR3: TGTGCCAGCAGTTTATCAGAGGTCCTCTATGGCTACACCTTC.